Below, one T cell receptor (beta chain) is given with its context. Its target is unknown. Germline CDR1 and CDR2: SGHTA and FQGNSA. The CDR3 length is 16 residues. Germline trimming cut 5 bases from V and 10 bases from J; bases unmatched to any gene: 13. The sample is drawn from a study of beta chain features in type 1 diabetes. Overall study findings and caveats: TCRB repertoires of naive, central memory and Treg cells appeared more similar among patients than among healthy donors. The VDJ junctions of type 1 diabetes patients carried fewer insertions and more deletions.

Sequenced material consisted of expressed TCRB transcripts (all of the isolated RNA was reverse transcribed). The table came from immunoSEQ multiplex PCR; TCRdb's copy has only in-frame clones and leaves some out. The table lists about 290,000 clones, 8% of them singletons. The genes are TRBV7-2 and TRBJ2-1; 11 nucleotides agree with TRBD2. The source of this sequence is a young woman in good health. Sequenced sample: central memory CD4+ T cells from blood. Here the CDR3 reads CASSAGLAALLGEQFF. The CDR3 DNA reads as TGTGCCAGCAGCGCGGGACTAGCGGCCCTCCTAGGGGAGCAGTTCTTC.